The 21 T cell receptor beta chains below were found in one sample sequenced in a study of T cells in Graves' hyperthyroidism and ophthalmopathy. TCR beta CDR3 sequences were amplified from RNA transcripts. RT-PCR in the first round (using the HTBI primer set) targeted the TCR CDR3. TCRdb ran MiXCR on the multiplex PCR reads and lists one entry per CDR3 protein. The sample records over 300,000 distinct CDR3 sequences, roughly 14% being singletons. Sequences were obtained from blood. Source of these receptors: a woman aged 60 to 75 with Graves' hyperthyroidism.

This clonotype was picked up many times. The V call is TRBV6-1, the J call TRBJ2-1; the D gene is possibly TRBD2 (6 bases). The CDR3 has 16 amino acids. V was trimmed by 8 bases and J by 0 bases, leaving 17 bases between them. Per germline, CDR1 MNHNS and CDR2 SASEGT. In DNA form, the CDR3 reads TGTGCCAGCTTTGGGGGTTGGGGGGACTCCTACAATGAGCAGTTCTTC. Amino acids: CASFGGWGDSYNEQFF.

This sequence joins TRBV11-3 and TRBJ2-4; D not certain. This CDR3 has 15 residues. Germline V CDR1 and CDR2: SGHNT, YENEEA. V shed 0 bases and J shed 5 bases, with 11 bases lying between them. The CDR3 DNA reads as TGTGCCAGCAGCTTAGATCGGCCTCATCAAAACATTCAGTACTTC. Translating gives CASSLDRPHQNIQYF.

As DNA, the CDR3 is TGTGCCTCTCGGACAGCAACTAATGAAAAACTGTTTTTT. It specifies CASRTATNEKLFF. This chain uses TRBV10-3 with TRBJ1-4; a possible D gene is TRBD1 (6 bases). CDR1 is ENHRY and CDR2 is SYGVKD in the germline V gene. Trimming pared 11 bases from V and 0 bases from J, leaving 10 bases between. This CDR3 region has 13 residues.

This chain uses TRBV18 with TRBJ2-2; D is perhaps TRBD1 (6 bases). The CDR3 runs to 14 residues. V lost 6 bases to trimming and J lost 6 bases, with 14 bases between them. Germline loops: CDR1 KGHSH, CDR2 LQKENI. Here the CDR3 DNA reads TGTGCCAGCTCGCTTAACAGGGTCGCCGGGGAGCTGTTTTTT. This encodes CASSLNRVAGELFF.

This clonotype was counted at least ten times. V and J are TRBV30 and TRBJ1-6; no clear D gene. The CDR3 length is 15 residues. V lost 1 base and J lost 8, with 15 bases in between. The germline V gene has CDR1 GTSNPN and CDR2 SVGIG (reference sequence). The chain's CDR3 is CAWSALTVRDSPLHF. CDR3 in DNA: TGTGCCTGGAGTGCCCTGACGGTCAGAGATTCACCCCTCCACTTT.

In this sample, this clonotype turned up many times. The rearrangement uses TRBV2 and TRBJ1-5, with unresolved D. Germline lookup yields CDR1 SNHLY and CDR2 FYNNEI. V gave up 6 bases and J gave up 4 bases, with 10 bases separating them. The CDR3 spans 13 residues. CDR3 loop: CASSRTGNQPQHF. CDR3 DNA: TGTGCCAGCAGCCGGACGGGAAATCAGCCCCAGCATTTT.

Many counts were recorded for this clonotype. The gene calls are TRBV6-1 and TRBJ2-7; possibly TRBD2 for D (7 bases). The germline gives CDR1 MNHNS, CDR2 SASEGT. The CDR3 runs 14 residues. Trimming left V 6 bases short and J 6 bases short, with 18 bases between. The CDR3 here is CASSFLGRGGEQYF. CDR3 DNA sequence: TGTGCCAGCAGCTTCTTGGGGAGGGGGGGCGAGCAGTACTTC.

This clonotype came up many times. The rearrangement joins TRBV2 to TRBJ2-6; maybe TRBD2 (6 bases). V was shortened by 7 bases and J by 1 base, with 11 bases between the two germline ends. The CDR3 has 15 amino acids. CDR1 is SNHLY and CDR2 is FYNNEI in the germline V gene. The CDR3 reads CASTRRGSGANVLTF. CDR3 in DNA: TGTGCCAGCACCCGACGGGGGTCTGGGGCCAACGTCCTGACTTTC.

This clonotype was seen more than once but under ten times. The rearrangement joins TRBV19 to TRBJ1-2; D ambiguous. V dropped 2 bases and J dropped 8 bases, with 9 bases sitting between them. Germline V gene data show CDR1 as LNHDA and CDR2 as SQIVND (reference sequence). This CDR3 has 12 amino acids. The CDR3 sequence: CASSIWNEGYTF. The CDR3 DNA is TGTGCCAGTAGTATATGGAACGAGGGCTACACCTTC.

The chain combines TRBV29-1 with TRBJ2-5, with 7 bases that match TRBD1. The V gene end was trimmed by 6 bases and the J gene end by 5 bases; junction bases not matched to a gene: 15. This CDR3 contains 15 residues. Germline assignment: CDR1 SQVTM and CDR2 ANQGSEA. As DNA, the CDR3 is TGCAGCGTCCTGGGGTTCCCGGGACAGATCGAGACCCAGTACTTC. Translated, it gives CSVLGFPGQIETQYF. Complete variable domain (other parts from reference TRBV29-1 and TRBJ2-5): SAVISQKPSRDICQRGTSLTIQCQVDSQVTMMFWYRQQPGQSLTLIATANQGSEATYESGFVIDKFPISRPNLTFSTLTVSNMSPEDSSIYLCSVLGFPGQIETQYFGPGTRLLVL.

In DNA, the CDR3 is TGTGCCAGTAGTGAAGATGGTGGGGGACATGGCTACACCTTC. It yields the protein CASSEDGGGHGYTF. The rearrangement links TRBV19 to TRBJ1-2; D is possibly TRBD1 (5 bases). The germline V gene encodes CDR1 LNHDA and CDR2 SQIVND (reference sequence). Trimming took off 5 bases at V and 6 bases at J, with 16 bases between the two ends. The CDR3 length is 14 residues.

This chain links TRBV20-1 with TRBJ1-2; TRBD1 might be the D (5 bases). With 0 bases removed from V and 8 bases from J, the gap between germline ends came to 16 bases. CDR1 is DFQATT and CDR2 is SNEGSKA in the germline V gene (reference sequence). The CDR3 extends over 14 amino acids. The DNA for the CDR3 is TGCAGTGCTAGAGATACGGGGGGGAGTACGGGCTACACCTTC. Translating it yields CSARDTGGSTGYTF.

This clonotype occurred a few times. This sequence joins TRBV10-3 and TRBJ2-3, with 8 bases fitting TRBD2. CDR1 and CDR2 (germline): ENHRY, SYGVKD. CDR3 length equals 14 residues. V trimming: 5 bases; J trimming: 2 bases; junction bases outside the gene matches: 3. The CDR3 coding sequence is TGTGCCATCAGTATAGCGGGATACACAGATACGCAGTATTTT. This codes for CAISIAGYTDTQYF.

CDR3 amino acids: CASSQSTQYNEQFF. The DNA of the CDR3 is TGTGCCAGCAGCCAATCAACCCAATACAATGAGCAGTTCTTC. The chain joins TRBV16 to TRBJ2-1; D call uncertain. CDR1 is KGHSY and CDR2 is FQNENV in the germline V gene. Trimming took 0 bases from V and 4 from J, leaving 7 bases between them. This CDR3 region has 14 residues.

This clonotype showed up many times. This chain joins TRBV6-1 and TRBJ1-5; the D gene is possibly TRBD1 (5 bases). CDR3 length: 17 amino acids. Trimming pared 1 base from V and 0 bases from J, leaving 13 bases between. Germline V gene sequence: CDR1 MNHNS, CDR2 SASEGT. The CDR3 reads CASSEGLWGYSNQPQHF. CDR3 DNA sequence: TGTGCCAGCAGTGAAGGATTGTGGGGGTATAGCAATCAGCCCCAGCATTTT.

The gene calls are TRBV12-5 and TRBJ2-1; D is possibly TRBD2 (6 bases). With 0 bases removed from V and 4 bases from J, the gap between germline ends came to 16 bases. Germline loops: CDR1 LGHNT, CDR2 FRNRAP. This CDR3 is built from 17 residues. The CDR3 reads CASGLVVEGPFYNEQFF. In DNA form, the CDR3 reads TGTGCTAGTGGTTTGGTAGTGGAGGGGCCTTTTTACAATGAGCAGTTCTTC. The whole variable domain, filled in from reference TRBV12-5 and TRBJ2-1, reads DARVTQTPRHKVTEMGQEVTMRCQPILGHNTVFWYRQTMMQGLELLAYFRNRAPLDDSGMPKDRFSAEMPDATLATLKIQPSEPRDSAVYFCASGLVVEGPFYNEQFFGPGTRLTVL.

This clonotype was observed many times. V gene TRBV11-2 combines with J gene TRBJ2-1, with D perhaps TRBD1 or TRBD2 (5 bases each). The CDR3 extends over 13 amino acids. V lost 2 bases and J lost 8, with 10 bases in between. Germline V lookup: CDR1 SGHAT, CDR2 FQNNGV. CDR3 protein: CASSLRGTDEQFF. The CDR3 coding sequence is TGTGCCAGCAGCTTACGGGGCACCGATGAGCAGTTCTTC.

For this clonotype: A read error may account for a junction end that differs from germline. The chain links TRBV20-1 to TRBJ2-7; TRBD2 matches at 8 bases. Per the germline V gene, CDR1 is DFQATT and CDR2 is SNEGSKA (reference sequence). The CDR3 is 14 amino acids. The CDR3 coding sequence is TGCGGTGCTAGAGGGCCACTAGCGGTGGGCGAGCAGTACTTC. It translates to CGARGPLAVGEQYF.

This clonotype was found a few times. This chain connects TRBV6-2 or TRBV6-3 to TRBJ2-2; TRBD1 aligns across 7 bases. CDR3 length equals 14 residues. Germline assignment: CDR1 MNHEY and CDR2 SVGEGT. The ends lost 7 bases at V and 4 bases at J; junction bases unmatched: 6. CDR3 sequence: CASKGTVGTGELFF. Written as DNA, the CDR3 is TGTGCCAGCAAGGGGACAGTGGGCACCGGGGAGCTGTTTTTT.

This clonotype was counted ten times or more. The chain uses TRBV27 and TRBJ2-2; no reliable D call. Trimming pared 1 base from V and 2 bases from J, leaving 8 bases between. The CDR3 runs 15 residues. The germline V gene encodes CDR1 MNHEY and CDR2 SMNVEV (reference sequence). The CDR3 DNA is TGTGCCAGCAGTTTATACCGGGCTAACACCGGGGAGCTGTTTTTT. Protein: CASSLYRANTGELFF.

The V gene is TRBV9, the J gene TRBJ2-3; TRBD2 aligns across 10 bases. With V trimmed by 0 bases and J by 1 base, 11 bases remained unmatched. The CDR3 contains 19 residues. CDR1 is SGDLS, CDR2 YYNGEE, per germline. The CDR3 nucleotides read TGTGCCAGCAGCGTAGTAGGAGCTAGCGGGAGACGACGCACAGATACGCAGTATTTT. Amino acids: CASSVVGASGRRRTDTQYF.